This TCR beta chain was documented in a study of response to subunit inactivated influenza vaccine. Germline lookup yields CDR1 MNHEY and CDR2 SVGEGT. The CDR3 runs to 14 residues. V dropped 6 bases and J dropped 0 bases, with 12 bases sitting between them. Study results and limitations: Authors proposed each seasonal influenza vaccination draws in few new T cells.

This clonotype turned up a few times. Its specificity is not known. One entry per CDR3 protein results from TCRdb running MiXCR on the RT-PCR reads. The sample consists of about 240,000 distinct CDR3 sequences, 10% to 15% of them appearing once. Sequenced here: non-naive T cells sorted from PBMCs, sampled about 14 days before vaccination. The receptor comes from a man in his fifties or sixties who received an inactivated influenza vaccine. The chain couples TRBV6-2 or TRBV6-3 to TRBJ2-7; maybe TRBD2 (6 bases). CDR3 amino acids: CASRERAVSYEQYF. The CDR3 DNA reads as TGTGCCAGCAGAGAGCGGGCGGTCTCCTACGAGCAGTACTTC.